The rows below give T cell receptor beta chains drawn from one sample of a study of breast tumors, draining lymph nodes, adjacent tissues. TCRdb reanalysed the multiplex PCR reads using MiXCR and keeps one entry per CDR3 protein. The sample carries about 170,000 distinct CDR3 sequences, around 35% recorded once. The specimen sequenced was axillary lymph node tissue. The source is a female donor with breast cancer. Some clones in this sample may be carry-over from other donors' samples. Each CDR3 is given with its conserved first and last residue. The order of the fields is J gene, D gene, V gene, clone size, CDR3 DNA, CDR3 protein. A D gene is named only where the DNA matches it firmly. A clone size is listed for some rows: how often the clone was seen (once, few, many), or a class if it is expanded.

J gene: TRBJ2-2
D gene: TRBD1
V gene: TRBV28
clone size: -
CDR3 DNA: TGTGCCAGCAAGGTAGCAGGGGGTGGCACCGGGGAGCTGTTTTTT
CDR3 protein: CASKVAGGGTGELFF

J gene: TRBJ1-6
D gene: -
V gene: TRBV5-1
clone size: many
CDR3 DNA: TGCGCCAGCAGCTTGGGACCTACGATGGGTTCACCCCTCCACTTT
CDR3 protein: CASSLGPTMGSPLHF

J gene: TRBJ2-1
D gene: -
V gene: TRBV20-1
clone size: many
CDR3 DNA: TGCAGTGCCCAGTGGTTAAATGAGCAGTTCTTC
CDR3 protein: CSAQWLNEQFF

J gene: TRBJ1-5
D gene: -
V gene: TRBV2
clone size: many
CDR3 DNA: TGTGCCAGCCAGGGGAGGGTAAATCAGCCCCAGCATTTT
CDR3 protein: CASQGRVNQPQHF

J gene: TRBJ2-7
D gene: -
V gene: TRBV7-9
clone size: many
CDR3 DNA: TGTGCCAGCAGTTCGGCCGGCGGGTCCTTCTACGAGCAGTACTTC
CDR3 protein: CASSSAGGSFYEQYF

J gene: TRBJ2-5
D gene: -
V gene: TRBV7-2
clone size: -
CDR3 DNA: TGTGCCAGCGGCTTAGGGGATGGGACTACCCAGTACTTC
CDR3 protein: CASGLGDGTTQYF

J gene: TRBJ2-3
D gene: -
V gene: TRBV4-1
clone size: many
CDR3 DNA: TGCGCCAGCAGCCAAGAGTTCTGGGTGGGTGGCACAGATACGCAGTATTTT
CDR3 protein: CASSQEFWVGGTDTQYF

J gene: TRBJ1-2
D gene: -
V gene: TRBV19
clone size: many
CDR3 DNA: TGTGCCAGTAGGAGGAGAGAAACGACGCAAGGGGAGTTTAACTATGGCTACACCTTC
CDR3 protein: CASRRRETTQGEFNYGYTF

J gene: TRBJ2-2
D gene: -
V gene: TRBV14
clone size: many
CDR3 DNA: TGTGCCAGCAGCCGAAGAGACGGTGGCGGGGAGCTGTTTTTT
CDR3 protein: CASSRRDGGGELFF

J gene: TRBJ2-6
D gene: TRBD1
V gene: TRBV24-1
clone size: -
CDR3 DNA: TGTGCCACCAGTGATAGGGACAGCATCCGCTGCCGGGCCAACGTCCTGACTTTC
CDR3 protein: CATSDRDSIRCRANVLTF

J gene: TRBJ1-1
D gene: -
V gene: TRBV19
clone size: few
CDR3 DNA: TGTGCCAGTACACTTGGACGGGTTAACACTGAAGCTTTCTTT
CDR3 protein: CASTLGRVNTEAFF

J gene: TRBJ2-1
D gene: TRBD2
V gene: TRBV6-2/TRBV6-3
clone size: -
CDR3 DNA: TGTGCCAGCAGTCACCCCGGGAGGCGGGATGAGCAGTTCTTC
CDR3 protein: CASSHPGRRDEQFF

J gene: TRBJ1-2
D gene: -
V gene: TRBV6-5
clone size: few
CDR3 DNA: TGTGCCAGCAGTTACTCTGGGGACCAAGTGGGAGGAAGTCTTGGCTACACCTTC
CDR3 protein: CASSYSGDQVGGSLGYTF

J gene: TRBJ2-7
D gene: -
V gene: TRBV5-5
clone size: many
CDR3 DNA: TGTGCCAGCAGCTTGGCCTTCGACAGGTACACTTACGAGCAGTACTTC
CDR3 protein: CASSLAFDRYTYEQYF

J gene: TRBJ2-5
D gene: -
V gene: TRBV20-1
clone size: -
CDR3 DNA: TGCAGTGCATTTAGTAGAGAGACCCAGTACTTC
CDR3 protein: CSAFSRETQYF

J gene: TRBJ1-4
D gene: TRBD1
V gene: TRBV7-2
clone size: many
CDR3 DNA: TGTGCCAGCAGCTTGGACAGGGCACATGAAAAACTGTTTTTT
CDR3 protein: CASSLDRAHEKLFF

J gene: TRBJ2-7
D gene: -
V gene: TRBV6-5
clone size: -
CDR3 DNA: TGTGCCAGCAGTCACGGGGCGGGGGCGATATCCGGCGAGCAGTACTTC
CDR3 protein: CASSHGAGAISGEQYF

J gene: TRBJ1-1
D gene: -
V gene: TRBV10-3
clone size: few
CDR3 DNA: TGTGCCATCAGTGGAGCAGGCACTGAAGCTTTCTTT
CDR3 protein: CAISGAGTEAFF

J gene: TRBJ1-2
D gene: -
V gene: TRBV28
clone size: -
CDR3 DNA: TGTGCCAGCAGTTTAAGGGAGGCCACTAACTATGGCTACACCTTC
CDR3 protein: CASSLREATNYGYTF

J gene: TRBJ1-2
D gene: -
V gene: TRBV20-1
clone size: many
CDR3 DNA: TGCAGTGCTAGTTTTGGGAGTTGGGGGGGCTACACCTTC
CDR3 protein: CSASFGSWGGYTF

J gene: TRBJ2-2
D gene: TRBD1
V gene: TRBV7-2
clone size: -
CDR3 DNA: TGTGCCAGCAGCCTGGACAGGGACGACACCGGGGAGCTGTTTTTT
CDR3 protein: CASSLDRDDTGELFF

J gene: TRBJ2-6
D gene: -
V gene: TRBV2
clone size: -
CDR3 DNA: TGTGCCAGCAGTGAAGGGGGGTCCAACGTCCTGACTTTC
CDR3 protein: CASSEGGSNVLTF

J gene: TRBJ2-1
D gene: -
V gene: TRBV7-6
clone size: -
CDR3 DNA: TGTGCCAGCAGCTCAGATATGGGTGACGAGCAGTTCTTC
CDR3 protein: CASSSDMGDEQFF

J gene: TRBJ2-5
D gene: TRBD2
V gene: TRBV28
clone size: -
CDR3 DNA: TGTGCCAGCAATCCCCCGGGGAGGGGGACCCAGTACTTC
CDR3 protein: CASNPPGRGTQYF

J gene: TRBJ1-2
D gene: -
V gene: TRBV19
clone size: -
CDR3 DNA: TGTGCCAGTAGTATCGGAGTGGGGAACTATGGCTACACCTTC
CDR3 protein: CASSIGVGNYGYTF

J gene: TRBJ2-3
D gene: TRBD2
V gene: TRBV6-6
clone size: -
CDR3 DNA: TGTGCCAGCACCCAGCGGGGGGGCCAGGGTACGCAGTATTTT
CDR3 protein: CASTQRGGQGTQYF

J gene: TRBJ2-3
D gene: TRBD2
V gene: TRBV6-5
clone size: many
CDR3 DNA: TGTGCCAGCAGTTACTCCCGGATAACGGGAGGGATCACAGATACGCAGTATTTT
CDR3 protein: CASSYSRITGGITDTQYF

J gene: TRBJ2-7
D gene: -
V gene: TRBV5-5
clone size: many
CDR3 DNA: TGTGCCAGCAGCCCGGACATTACCTACGAGCAGTACTTC
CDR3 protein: CASSPDITYEQYF

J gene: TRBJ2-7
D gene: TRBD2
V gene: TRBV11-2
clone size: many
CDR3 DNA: TGTGCCAGCAGCCCGCGGGGACTAGCGGGAGCTCGGGATTTCTACGAGCAGTACTTC
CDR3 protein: CASSPRGLAGARDFYEQYF

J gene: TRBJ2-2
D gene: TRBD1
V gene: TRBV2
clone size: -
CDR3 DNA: TGTGCCAGCAGTGAATATGGGACAGGGGTTTCCGGGGAGCTGTTTTTT
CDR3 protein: CASSEYGTGVSGELFF

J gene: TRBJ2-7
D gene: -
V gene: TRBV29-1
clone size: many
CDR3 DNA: TGCAGCGCTGAAGGGATACTAGGGTCGGACGAGCAGTACTTC
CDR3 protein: CSAEGILGSDEQYF

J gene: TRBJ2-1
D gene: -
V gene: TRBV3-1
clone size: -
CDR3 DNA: TGTGCCAGCAGCCAAGAGGGATGGAATGAGCAGTTCTTC
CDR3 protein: CASSQEGWNEQFF